Described below is a single T cell receptor (beta chain) sequence and its context. Its antigen remains unknown. The CDR3 consists of 12 residues. Trimming pared 4 bases from V and 3 bases from J, leaving 10 bases between. CDR1 and CDR2 (germline): GTSNPN, SVGIG (reference sequence). The data are from a study of shared clonotypes between healthy human individuals. General study points: Memory subsets generally showed lower estimated richness than naive subsets.

Using immunoSEQ multiplex PCR, the repertoire was profiled, and TCRdb retains in-frame clones only, with some absent. In the table there are hundreds of thousands of clones, over 65% of which are singletons. The source of this sequence is a woman aged 25 to 39 in good health. The chain joins TRBV30 to TRBJ2-7, with D possibly TRBD2 on 6 matching bases. Sequencing was performed on memory CD4+ T cells sorted from blood. As to subset: CD45RA-negative fraction. The CDR3 DNA sequence: TGTGCCTGGAAACGCGGGGTCTACGAGCAGTACTTC. This gives the protein CAWKRGVYEQYF.